The T cell receptor beta chain under discussion was sequenced for a study of blood T cells in healthy people across ages. In the case of this clonotype: Its antigen is unknown.

Broader study findings: CMV infection status of these donors was not known. Age showed a roughly linear inverse relationship with TCR beta diversity per million T cells.

The authors ran a second PCR of about 7 to 11 cycles using a sample-barcoded 5' primer and a J-beta primer mix. From the 5' RACE reads, TCRdb called clonotypes with MiXCR, one entry per CDR3 protein. There are about 1,500,000 distinct CDR3 sequences in the sample; 28% occur only once, and 7.7% lies in the top ten. The CDR3 loop spans 14 amino acids. V lost 5 bases and J lost 5, with 13 bases in between. The germline gives CDR1 SGHTA, CDR2 FQGNSA. The material sequenced was blood. This clonotype originated in a woman aged 25 to 39 in good health. The chain combines TRBV7-2 with TRBJ2-1; no clear D. The chain's CDR3 is CASSLRTTNNEQFF. Here the CDR3 DNA reads TGTGCCAGCAGCCTAAGGACCACTAACAATGAGCAGTTCTTC.